This TCR beta chain was sequenced for a study of blood T cell repertoires in COVID-19. Looking at the study overall: COVID-19 samples, acute and convalescent, were from the United States, Italy and Spain. T cells, B-cell-depleted T cells, or PBMCs provided the cDNA or gDNA that served as material.

Original methodology: Amplification with reference gene primers provided the estimates of nucleated cell counts. Sequencing used immunoSEQ multiplex PCR; TCRdb keeps in-frame clones, though not all of them. The V and J calls and clone size were taken over from that table, and D and trimming were inferred from the DNA. Here the sample spans around 160,000 clones, approximately 86% being singletons. The trim removed 4 bases at V and 4 bases at J, leaving 8 bases unmatched. The CDR3 spans 15 residues. CDR1 and CDR2 (germline): SGHRS, YFSETQ. The sequence was obtained from a woman aged 40 to 50 with active or convalescent COVID-19. Sequencing was done on a sample of peripheral blood. This sequence joins TRBV5-1 and TRBJ1-1; 9 nucleotides agree with TRBD1. CDR3 in amino acids: CASSQLQGASTEAFF. CDR3 nucleotides: TGCGCCAGCAGCCAGCTACAGGGGGCGTCCACTGAAGCTTTCTTT.